This TCR beta chain was captured by sequencing in a study of response to subunit inactivated influenza vaccine. Points on this clonotype: Its matching antigen is unknown.

Study observations and caveats: The authors put forward the suggestion that each seasonal influenza vaccination may bring in only a limited number of new T cells.

One entry per CDR3 protein, called by TCRdb with MiXCR from the RT-PCR reads. The repertoire consists of about 540,000 distinct CDR3 sequences, with less than 15% occurring once and the leading ten covering 11%. J lost 4 bases, V lost 5 bases, and 9 bases had no gene match. CDR1 is SGHKS and CDR2 is YYEKEE in the germline V gene (reference sequence). The CDR3 is 16 amino acids. The TCR originated in a man aged 45-60 years who received an inactivated influenza vaccine. The rearrangement links TRBV5-5 to TRBJ2-5, with TRBD1 matching 12 bases. The sequencing here drew on PBMCs from blood, taken 11 to 12 days after vaccination. The CDR3 DNA sequence: TGTGCCAGCAGGCCGACGTGGGACAGGGGGCTAGAGACCCAGTACTTC. Translating it yields CASRPTWDRGLETQYF.